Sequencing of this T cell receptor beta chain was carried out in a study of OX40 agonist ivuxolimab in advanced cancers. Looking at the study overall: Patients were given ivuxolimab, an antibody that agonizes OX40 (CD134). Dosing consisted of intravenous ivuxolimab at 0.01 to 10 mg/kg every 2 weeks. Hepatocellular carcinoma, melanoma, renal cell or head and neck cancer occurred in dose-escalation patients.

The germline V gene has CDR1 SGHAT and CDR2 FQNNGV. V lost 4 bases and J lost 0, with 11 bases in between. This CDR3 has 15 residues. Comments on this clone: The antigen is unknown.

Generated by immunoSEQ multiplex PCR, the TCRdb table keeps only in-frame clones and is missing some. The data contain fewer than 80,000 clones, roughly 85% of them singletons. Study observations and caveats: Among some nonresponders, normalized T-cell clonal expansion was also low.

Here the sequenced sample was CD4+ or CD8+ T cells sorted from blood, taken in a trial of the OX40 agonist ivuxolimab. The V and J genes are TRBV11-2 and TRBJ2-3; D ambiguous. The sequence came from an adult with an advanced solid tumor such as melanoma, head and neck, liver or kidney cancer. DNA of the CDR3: TGTGCCAGCAGCTCCTACGGAGATAGCACAGATACGCAGTATTTT. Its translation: CASSSYGDSTDTQYF.